A selection of T cell receptor beta chains follows, all from one sample in a study of T cells in localized non-small cell lung cancer. The repertoire was sequenced with immunoSEQ multiplex PCR; TCRdb's copy has only in-frame clones and lacks some. Among 3,100 or so clones listed, around 22% were seen once. The sample consisted of lung tumor tissue, taken before any cancer treatment. The receptors were sampled from a man aged 18 to 50 with stage II lung adenocarcinoma. The CDR3 runs from the conserved cysteine through the conserved F or W. D genes are given only for firm matches. The size entry is marked missing in some rows and otherwise reads once, few, many or a size class.

>TRBJ1-5|-|TRBV30|-
CAWSVRGGAGNQPQHF
TGTGCCTGGAGTGTAAGGGGGGGCGCTGGCAATCAGCCCCAGCATTTT
>TRBJ2-7|medium-sized|TRBV9|-
CASSAQAQGRGASYEQYF
TGTGCCAGCAGCGCCCAAGCACAGGGCAGGGGTGCCTCCTACGAGCAGTACTTC
>TRBJ1-1|-|TRBV9|TRBD1
CASSVGGTVGDTEAFF
TGTGCCAGCAGCGTAGGGGGGACAGTAGGGGACACTGAAGCTTTCTTT
>TRBJ1-2|medium-sized|TRBV6-8|TRBD1
CASSLGQNYGYTF
TGTGCCAGCAGTCTGGGACAGAACTATGGCTACACCTTC
>TRBJ2-2|-|TRBV2|TRBD1
CASRANQGANTGELFF
TGTGCCAGCAGAGCGAACCAGGGGGCGAATACCGGGGAGCTGTTTTTT
>TRBJ1-2|few|TRBV6-8|-
CASSADRSYGYTF
TGTGCCAGCAGTGCGGACCGAAGCTATGGCTACACCTTC
>TRBJ2-5|few|TRBV9|TRBD1
CASKPDRGGGETQYF
TGTGCCAGCAAGCCCGACAGGGGAGGAGGAGAGACCCAGTACTTC
>TRBJ1-1|-|TRBV18|-
CASSPASAGKYAEAFF
TGTGCCAGCTCACCCGCCTCAGCAGGGAAGTACGCTGAAGCTTTCTTT
>TRBJ2-1|-|TRBV29-1|TRBD2
CSGIGGALDSYNEQFF
TGCAGCGGGATCGGGGGGGCCTTGGACTCCTACAATGAGCAGTTCTTC
>TRBJ1-2|few|TRBV19|TRBD1
CASKGGEGYTF
TGTGCCAGTAAAGGGGGCGAGGGCTACACCTTC
>TRBJ1-5|medium-sized|TRBV11-3|-
CASSASGTTSNQPQHF
TGTGCCAGCAGCGCATCCGGGACAACCAGCAATCAGCCCCAGCATTTT
>TRBJ1-6|-|TRBV6-4|TRBD1
CTTGGDSPLHF
TGTACAACAGGGGGCGATTCACCCCTCCACTTT
>TRBJ2-5|-|TRBV11-3|TRBD2
CASTAYGRGKETQYF
TGTGCCAGCACCGCCTATGGGAGGGGAAAAGAGACCCAGTACTTC
>TRBJ2-5|-|TRBV6-8|-
CASSYLSPGGTQYF
TGTGCCAGCAGTTATTTAAGCCCCGGAGGGACCCAGTACTTC
>TRBJ1-5|medium-sized|TRBV6-8|TRBD1
CASSYHTGGRNQPQHF
TGTGCCAGCAGTTACCACACAGGGGGTAGGAATCAGCCCCAGCATTTT
>TRBJ1-3|few|TRBV6-8|-
CASTPLSPRSGNTIYF
TGTGCCAGCACTCCCCTCTCCCCCCGCTCTGGAAACACCATATATTTT
>TRBJ2-5|-|TRBV19|-
CASSYFGGGDSLETQYF
TGTGCCAGTAGTTACTTTGGAGGCGGAGACTCTCTTGAGACCCAGTACTTC
>TRBJ2-4|-|TRBV5-1|TRBD2
CASSPGRTSGGRSNIQYF
TGCGCCAGCAGCCCCGGACGGACTAGCGGGGGGCGGTCCAACATTCAGTACTTC
>TRBJ2-6|few|TRBV9|TRBD1
CASSRGQGAAGANVLTF
TGTGCCAGCAGCAGGGGACAGGGGGCGGCTGGGGCCAACGTCCTGACTTTC
>TRBJ2-3|-|TRBV12-5|-
CASTRTEDTQYF
TGTGCCAGCACCCGGACAGAAGATACGCAGTATTTT
>TRBJ2-2|-|TRBV11-3|-
CASSFSPAKYTGELFF
TGTGCCAGCAGCTTCTCTCCGGCGAAGTACACCGGGGAGCTGTTTTTT
>TRBJ2-7|-|TRBV6-8|TRBD1
CASRTTGNYEQYF
TGTGCCAGCAGAACGACAGGGAACTACGAGCAGTACTTC
>TRBJ2-1|-|TRBV14|-
CASSQDKAGSNEQFF
TGTGCCAGCAGCCAAGACAAGGCAGGGAGCAATGAGCAGTTCTTC
>TRBJ2-7|few|TRBV6-8|TRBD2
CASSRAHGSGGGSYEQYF
TGTGCCAGCAGCCGAGCCCATGGAAGCGGGGGTGGGTCCTACGAGCAGTACTTC
>TRBJ2-7|-|TRBV2|TRBD2
CASSGGGSGAYEQYF
TGTGCCAGCAGTGGGGGGGGTAGCGGAGCCTACGAGCAGTACTTC
>TRBJ2-7|few|TRBV28|TRBD2
CASRVVRRGSYEQYF
TGTGCCAGCAGGGTCGTGCGGCGGGGGTCCTACGAGCAGTACTTC
>TRBJ2-3|-|TRBV1|-
CASSQSNTRHTQYF
TGCGCCAGCAGTCAAAGTAACACTCGGCATACGCAGTATTTT
>TRBJ1-1|few|TRBV28|TRBD1
CASSHRQGPIYTEAFF
TGTGCCAGCAGTCACCGACAGGGTCCAATATACACTGAAGCTTTCTTT
>TRBJ1-2|medium-sized|TRBV11-3|-
CASSLPPESHGYTF
TGTGCCAGCAGCTTACCCCCCGAGTCTCATGGCTACACCTTC
>TRBJ1-5|-|TRBV19|TRBD1
CATNKRIGVQGTGNQPQHF
TGTGCCACTAATAAAAGGATTGGGGTACAGGGGACGGGCAATCAGCCCCAGCATTTT
>TRBJ1-4|few|TRBV19|-
CASSPAAGGLRKEKLFF
TGTGCCAGTAGTCCCGCCGCCGGGGGTCTTCGGAAAGAAAAACTGTTTTTT
>TRBJ1-6|few|TRBV11-3|-
CASSGHGAQGSPLHF
TGTGCCAGCAGCGGCCACGGGGCCCAGGGATCACCCCTCCACTTT